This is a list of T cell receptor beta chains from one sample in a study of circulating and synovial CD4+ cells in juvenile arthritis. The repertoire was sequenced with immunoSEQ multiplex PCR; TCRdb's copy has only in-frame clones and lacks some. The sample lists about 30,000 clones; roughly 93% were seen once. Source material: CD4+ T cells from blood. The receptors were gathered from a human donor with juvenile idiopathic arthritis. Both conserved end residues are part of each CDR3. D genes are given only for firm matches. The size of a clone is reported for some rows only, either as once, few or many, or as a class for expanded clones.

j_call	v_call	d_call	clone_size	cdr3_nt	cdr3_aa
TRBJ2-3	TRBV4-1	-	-	TGCGCCAGCAGCCAAGGGGCAGGGAGGTCAGATACGCAGTATTTT	CASSQGAGRSDTQYF
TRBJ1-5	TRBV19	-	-	TGTGCCAGTAGTATAGTCCCAGGGTATAGCAATCAGCCCCAGCATTTT	CASSIVPGYSNQPQHF
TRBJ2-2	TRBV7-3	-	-	TGTGCCAGCAGCCACAGGGATTCGAACACCGGGGAGCTGTTTTTT	CASSHRDSNTGELFF
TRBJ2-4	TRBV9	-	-	TGTGCCAGCAGCCCGGGGGAGAGGGAGGTAGCCAAAAACATTCAGTACTTC	CASSPGEREVAKNIQYF
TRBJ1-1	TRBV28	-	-	TGTGCCTCCTCCGACACTGAAGCTTTCTTT	CASSDTEAFF
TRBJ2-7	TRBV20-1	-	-	TGCAGTGCCCCGGGACTCTCCGAGCAGTACTTC	CSAPGLSEQYF
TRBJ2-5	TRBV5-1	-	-	TGCGCCAGCAGTCGGTCGGGAGAGACCCAGTACTTC	CASSRSGETQYF
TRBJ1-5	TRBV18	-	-	TGTGCCAGCTCCGATCAGGGCAATCAGCCCCAGCATTTT	CASSDQGNQPQHF
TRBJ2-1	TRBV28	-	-	TGTGCCAGCAGCTCCCCAACCCCGGGAAACAATGAGCAGTTCTTC	CASSSPTPGNNEQFF
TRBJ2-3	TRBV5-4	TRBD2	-	TGTGCCAGCAGCTGGGGACTAGCGGGAAGGGATACGCAGTATTTT	CASSWGLAGRDTQYF
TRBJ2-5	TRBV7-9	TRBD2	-	TGTGCCAGCAGCTTAGCGGGAGGGGAAGGGACCCAGTACTTC	CASSLAGGEGTQYF
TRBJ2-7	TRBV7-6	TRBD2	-	TGTGCCAGCAGCTTGGTTAGCGGGAGGGCTAAAGAGCAGTACTTC	CASSLVSGRAKEQYF
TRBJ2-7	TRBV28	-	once	TGTGCCAGCACCGTACGGGTAGCGAGAAACGAGCAGTACTTC	CASTVRVARNEQYF
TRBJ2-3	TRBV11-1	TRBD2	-	TGTGCCAGCAGCTTGGCTCTAGCGGGAGGTGGAGATACGCAGTATTTT	CASSLALAGGGDTQYF
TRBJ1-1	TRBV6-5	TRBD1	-	TGTGCCAGCAGTTACTCGGGGCCAGGGGGACAGGATGAAGCTTTCTTT	CASSYSGPGGQDEAFF
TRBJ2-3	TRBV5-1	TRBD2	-	TGCGCCAGCAGCCCTGGGTCTAGCGGGTACTCAGATACGCAGTATTTT	CASSPGSSGYSDTQYF
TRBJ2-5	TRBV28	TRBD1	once	TGTGCCAGTCGACAGGGAAGGGAGACCCAGTACTTC	CASRQGRETQYF
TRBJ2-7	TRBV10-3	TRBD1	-	TGTGCCATCAGCCGGGACAGGGCGAGCGAGCAGTACTTC	CAISRDRASEQYF
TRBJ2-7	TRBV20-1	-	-	TGCAGTGCTAATTTGGGGACCGGGGGACACTTC	CSANLGTGGHF
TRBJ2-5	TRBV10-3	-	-	TGTGCCATCAGGGAGAACGGAGAGACCCAGTACTTC	CAIRENGETQYF
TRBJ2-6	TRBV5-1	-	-	TGCGCCAGCAGCTTGAGTAGTGTCTCTGGGGCCAACGTCCTGACTTTC	CASSLSSVSGANVLTF
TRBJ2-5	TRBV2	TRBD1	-	TGTGCCAGCAGTCTTACAGGGGCGCAAGAGACCCAGTACTTC	CASSLTGAQETQYF
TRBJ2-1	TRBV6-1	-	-	TGTGCCAGCAGCCCGTTGACTCAATACAATGAGCAGTTCTTC	CASSPLTQYNEQFF
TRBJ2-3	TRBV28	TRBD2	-	TGTGCCAGCAGCCTTAGCGGGACCTGGTCGGGCACAGATACGCAGTATTTT	CASSLSGTWSGTDTQYF
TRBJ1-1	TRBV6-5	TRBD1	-	TGTGCCAGCAAACAGGGGGCTTCGGGGACTGAAGCTTTCTTT	CASKQGASGTEAFF
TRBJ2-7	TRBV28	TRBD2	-	TGTGCCAGCCAGACTAGCGTTTTCTCCTACGAGCAGTACTTC	CASQTSVFSYEQYF
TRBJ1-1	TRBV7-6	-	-	TGTGCCAGCAGCTCCTACAGGGCGAACACTGAAGCTTTCTTT	CASSSYRANTEAFF
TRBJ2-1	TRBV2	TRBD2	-	TGTGCCAGCAGTGAAGGCCTAGCGGGAATCTATGAGCAGTTCTTC	CASSEGLAGIYEQFF
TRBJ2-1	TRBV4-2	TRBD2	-	TGTGCCAGCAGCCAATTTATAGCGGGAGACAATGAGCAGTTCTTC	CASSQFIAGDNEQFF
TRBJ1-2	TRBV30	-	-	TGTGCCAGCTCCCGGGGGAGGGATGGCTACACCTTC	CASSRGRDGYTF
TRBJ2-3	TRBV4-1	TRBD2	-	TGCGCCAGCAGCCAAGATCCCCGGGGACTAGCGCTAGATACGCAGTATTTT	CASSQDPRGLALDTQYF
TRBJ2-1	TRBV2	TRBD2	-	TGTGCCAGACGGGGGGGAACCAATGAGCAGTTCTTC	CARRGGTNEQFF
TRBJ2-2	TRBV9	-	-	TGTGCCAGCAGCGTAGGGCAGGTCGCGAACACCGGGGAGCTGTTTTTT	CASSVGQVANTGELFF
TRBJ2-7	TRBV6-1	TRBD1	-	TGTGCCAGCACCACTTTGGGACAGGGGGGGTTTGGGCAGTACTTC	CASTTLGQGGFGQYF
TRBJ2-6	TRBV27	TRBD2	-	TGTGCCAGCAGCCAGCGTCGGACTAGCGGGATAGGTTCCGGGGCCAACGTCCTGACTTTC	CASSQRRTSGIGSGANVLTF
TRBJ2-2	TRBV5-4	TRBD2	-	TGTGCCAGCAGCTCCGGACTAGCGGAACCCACCGGGGAGCTGTTTTTT	CASSSGLAEPTGELFF
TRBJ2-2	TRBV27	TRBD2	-	TGTGCCAGCAGTTTATTGGGCACTAGCGGGAGACGGGACACCGGGGAGCTGTTTTTT	CASSLLGTSGRRDTGELFF
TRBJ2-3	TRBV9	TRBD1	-	TGTGCTAGCGACAGGGGAACAGATACGCAGTATTTT	CASDRGTDTQYF
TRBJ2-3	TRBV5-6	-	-	TGTGCCAGCAGCGCGGCGGGATACAGGAGCACAGATACGCAGTATTTT	CASSAAGYRSTDTQYF
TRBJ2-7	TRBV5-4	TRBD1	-	TGTGCCAGCAGCTCAACCCGGGACAGGGAATACGAGCAGTACTTC	CASSSTRDREYEQYF
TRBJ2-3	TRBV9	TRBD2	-	TGTGCCAGCAGCGATTCAGCGGGACTGGCAGATACGCAGTATTTT	CASSDSAGLADTQYF
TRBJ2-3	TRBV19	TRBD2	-	TGTGCCAGTAGTATAGGGACCGGACTAGCGGGAACCCCACATACGCAGTATTTT	CASSIGTGLAGTPHTQYF
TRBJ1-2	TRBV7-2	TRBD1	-	TGTGCCAGCAGCTTAAGGACAGGGGGGAACTATGGCTACACCTTC	CASSLRTGGNYGYTF
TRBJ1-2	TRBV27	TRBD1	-	TGTGCCAGCAGTATGCGACAGGGGGTATATGGCTACACCTTC	CASSMRQGVYGYTF
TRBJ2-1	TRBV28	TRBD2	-	TGTGCCAGCAGACGCTCGGGACTAGCGGATCTATACAATGAGCAGTTCTTC	CASRRSGLADLYNEQFF
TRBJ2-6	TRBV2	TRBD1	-	TGTGCCAGCAGGGGGGACAGCTCTGGGGCCAACGTCCTGACTTTC	CASRGDSSGANVLTF
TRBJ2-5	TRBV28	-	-	TGTGCCAGTGGTGTACCCGGTATGCAAGAGACCCAGTACTTC	CASGVPGMQETQYF
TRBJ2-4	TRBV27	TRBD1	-	TGTGCCAGCAGTTTAAGGGGCCAGGGGGCAGGAAACATTCAGTACTTC	CASSLRGQGAGNIQYF
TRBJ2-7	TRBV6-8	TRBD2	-	TGTGCCAGCAGTTACTTTAGCGGGAGCTCCTACGAGCAGTACTTC	CASSYFSGSSYEQYF
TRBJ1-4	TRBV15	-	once	TGTGCCACCAGCAGACCGACTCCAGCTAATGAAAAACTGTTTTTT	CATSRPTPANEKLFF
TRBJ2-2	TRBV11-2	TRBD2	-	TGTGCCAGCAGCCCTAGGACTAGCACGAACACCGGGGAGCTGTTTTTT	CASSPRTSTNTGELFF
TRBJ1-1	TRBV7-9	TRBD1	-	TGTGCCAGCAGCTTAGGACAGGGGGCTGAAGCTTTCTTT	CASSLGQGAEAFF
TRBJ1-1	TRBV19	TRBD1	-	TGTGCCAGTACCTATCGATCGACAGGGGATTTTCGGGCTGAAGCTTTCTTT	CASTYRSTGDFRAEAFF
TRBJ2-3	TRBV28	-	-	TGTGCCAGCAGTTTAACGCCTACCTCGCAGTATTTT	CASSLTPTSQYF
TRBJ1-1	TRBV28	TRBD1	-	TGTGCCAGCAGTTTCTCACCAGGGGGAACTGAAGCTTTCTTT	CASSFSPGGTEAFF
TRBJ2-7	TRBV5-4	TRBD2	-	TGTGCCAGCAGTCCGGTAGGCGGGAGGAGCTCCTACGAGCAGTACTTC	CASSPVGGRSSYEQYF
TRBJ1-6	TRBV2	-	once	TGTGCCAGCAGTGTATTAGGGGATAATTCACCCCTCCACTTT	CASSVLGDNSPLHF
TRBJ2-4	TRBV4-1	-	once	TGCGCCAGCAGCCAAGTCTCCGAAACAGCCTGGACTAACATAGCCAAAAACATTCAGTACTTC	CASSQVSETAWTNIAKNIQYF
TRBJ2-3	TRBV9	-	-	TGTGCCAGCAGCGTAGTGGCGGAGGAGGATACGCAGTATTTT	CASSVVAEEDTQYF